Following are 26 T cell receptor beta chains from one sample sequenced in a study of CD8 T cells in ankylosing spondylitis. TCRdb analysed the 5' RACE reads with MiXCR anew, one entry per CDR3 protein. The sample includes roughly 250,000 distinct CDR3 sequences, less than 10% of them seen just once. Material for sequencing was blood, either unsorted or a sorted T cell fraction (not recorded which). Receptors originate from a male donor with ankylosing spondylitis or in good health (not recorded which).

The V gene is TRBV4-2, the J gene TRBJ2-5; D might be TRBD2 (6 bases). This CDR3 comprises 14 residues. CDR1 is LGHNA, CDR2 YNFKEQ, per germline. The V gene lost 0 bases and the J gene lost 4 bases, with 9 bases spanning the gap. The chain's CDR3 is CASSQELARETQYF. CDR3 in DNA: TGTGCCAGCAGCCAAGAACTAGCCCGAGAGACCCAGTACTTC.

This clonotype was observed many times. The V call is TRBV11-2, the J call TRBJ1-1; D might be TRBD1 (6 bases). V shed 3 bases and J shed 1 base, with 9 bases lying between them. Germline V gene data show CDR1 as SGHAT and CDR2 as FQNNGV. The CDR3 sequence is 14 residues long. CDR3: CASSFWDTNTEAFF. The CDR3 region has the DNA TGTGCCAGCAGCTTCTGGGACACGAACACTGAAGCTTTCTTT.

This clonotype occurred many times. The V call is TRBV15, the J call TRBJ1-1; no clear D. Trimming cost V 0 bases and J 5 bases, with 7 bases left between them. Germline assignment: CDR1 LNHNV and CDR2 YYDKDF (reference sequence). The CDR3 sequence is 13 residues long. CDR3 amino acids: CATSRERKTEAFF. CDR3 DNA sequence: TGTGCCACCAGCAGAGAACGTAAGACTGAAGCTTTCTTT.

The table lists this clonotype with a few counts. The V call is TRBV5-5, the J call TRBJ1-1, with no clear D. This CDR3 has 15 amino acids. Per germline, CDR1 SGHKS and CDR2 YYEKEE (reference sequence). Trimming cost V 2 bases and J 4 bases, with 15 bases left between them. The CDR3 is CASSLGSTRTTEAFF. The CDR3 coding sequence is TGTGCCAGCAGCTTAGGTTCAACCCGAACCACTGAAGCTTTCTTT.

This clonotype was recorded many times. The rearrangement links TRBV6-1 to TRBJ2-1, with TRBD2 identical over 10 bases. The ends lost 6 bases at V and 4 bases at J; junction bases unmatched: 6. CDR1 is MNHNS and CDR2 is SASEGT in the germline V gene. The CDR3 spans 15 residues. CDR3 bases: TGTGCCAGCAGCTTCGATAGCGGGGGGTACAATGAGCAGTTCTTC. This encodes CASSFDSGGYNEQFF.

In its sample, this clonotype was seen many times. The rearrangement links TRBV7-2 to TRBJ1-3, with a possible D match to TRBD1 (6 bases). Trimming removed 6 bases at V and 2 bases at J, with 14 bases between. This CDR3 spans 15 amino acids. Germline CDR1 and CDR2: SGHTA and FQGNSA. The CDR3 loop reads CASRETDSPGNTIYF. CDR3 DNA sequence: TGTGCCAGCAGAGAGACGGACAGTCCTGGAAACACCATATATTTT.

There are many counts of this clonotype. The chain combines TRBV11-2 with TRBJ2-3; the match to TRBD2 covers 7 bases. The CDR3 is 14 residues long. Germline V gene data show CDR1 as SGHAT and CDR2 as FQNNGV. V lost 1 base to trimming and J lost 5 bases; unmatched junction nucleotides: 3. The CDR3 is CASSLGGGRDTQYF. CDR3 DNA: TGTGCCAGCAGCTTAGGCGGGGGTAGAGATACGCAGTATTTT.

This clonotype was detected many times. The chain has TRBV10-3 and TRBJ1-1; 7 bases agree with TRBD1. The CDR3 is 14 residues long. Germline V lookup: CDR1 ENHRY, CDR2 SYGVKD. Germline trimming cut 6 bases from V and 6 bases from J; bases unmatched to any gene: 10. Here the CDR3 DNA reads TGTGCCATCAGGGCCGGACAGGCAGGGGCTGAAGCTTTCTTT. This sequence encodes CAIRAGQAGAEAFF.

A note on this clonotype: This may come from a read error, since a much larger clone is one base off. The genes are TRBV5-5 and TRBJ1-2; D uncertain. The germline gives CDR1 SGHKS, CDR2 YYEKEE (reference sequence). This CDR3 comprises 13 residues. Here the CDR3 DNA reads TGTGCCAGCAGCTTGGCGCAGAACTATGGCTTCACCTTC. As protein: CASSLAQNYGFTF.

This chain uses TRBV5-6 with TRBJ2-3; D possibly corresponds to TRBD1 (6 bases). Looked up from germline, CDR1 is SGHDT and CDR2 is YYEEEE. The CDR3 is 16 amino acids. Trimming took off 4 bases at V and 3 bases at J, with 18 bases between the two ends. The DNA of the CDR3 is TGTGCCAGCAGCCGTTATAGGACAGACAATACAGATACGCAGTATTTT. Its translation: CASSRYRTDNTDTQYF.

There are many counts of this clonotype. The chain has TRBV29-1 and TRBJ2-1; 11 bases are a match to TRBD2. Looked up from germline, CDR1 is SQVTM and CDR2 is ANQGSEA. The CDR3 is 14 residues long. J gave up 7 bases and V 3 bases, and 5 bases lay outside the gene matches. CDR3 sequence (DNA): TGCAGCGTTGACGGAACTAGCGGGGGTAATGAGCAGTTCTTC. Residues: CSVDGTSGGNEQFF.

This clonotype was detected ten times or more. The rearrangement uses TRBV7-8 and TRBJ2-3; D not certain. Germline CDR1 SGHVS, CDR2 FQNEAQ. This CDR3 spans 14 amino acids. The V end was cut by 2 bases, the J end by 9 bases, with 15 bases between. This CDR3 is CASSLFEAIQTQYF. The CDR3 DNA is TGTGCCAGCAGCTTATTTGAAGCGATCCAAACGCAGTATTTT.

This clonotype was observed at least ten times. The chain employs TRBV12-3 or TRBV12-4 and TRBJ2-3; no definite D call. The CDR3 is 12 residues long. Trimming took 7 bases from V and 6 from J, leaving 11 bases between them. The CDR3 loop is CASTPSLDTQYF. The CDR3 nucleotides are TGTGCCAGCACCCCGTCCTTGGATACGCAGTATTTT.

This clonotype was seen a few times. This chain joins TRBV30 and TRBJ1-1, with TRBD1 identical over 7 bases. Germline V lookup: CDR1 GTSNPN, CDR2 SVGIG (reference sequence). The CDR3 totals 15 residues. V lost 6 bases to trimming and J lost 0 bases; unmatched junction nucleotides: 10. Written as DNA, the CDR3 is TGTGCCTGTACTTCCCCGACAGGGATGAACACTGAAGCTTTCTTT. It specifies CACTSPTGMNTEAFF.

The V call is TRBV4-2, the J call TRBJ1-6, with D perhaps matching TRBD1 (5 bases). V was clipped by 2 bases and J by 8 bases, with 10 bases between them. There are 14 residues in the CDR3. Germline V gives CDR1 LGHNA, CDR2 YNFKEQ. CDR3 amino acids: CASSQLGTDSPLHF. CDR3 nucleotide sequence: TGTGCCAGCAGCCAATTGGGGACCGATTCACCCCTCCACTTT.

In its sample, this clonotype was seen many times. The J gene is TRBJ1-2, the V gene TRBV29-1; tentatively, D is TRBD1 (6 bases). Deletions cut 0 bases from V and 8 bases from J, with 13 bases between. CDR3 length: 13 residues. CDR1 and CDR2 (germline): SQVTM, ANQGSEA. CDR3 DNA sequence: TGCAGCGTTGAAGAGGGACAAGGAAGCGGCTACACCTTC. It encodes CSVEEGQGSGYTF. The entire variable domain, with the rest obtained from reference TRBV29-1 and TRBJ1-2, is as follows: SAVISQKPSRDICQRGTSLTIQCQVDSQVTMMFWYRQQPGQSLTLIATANQGSEATYESGFVIDKFPISRPNLTFSTLTVSNMSPEDSSIYLCSVEEGQGSGYTFGSGTRLTVV.

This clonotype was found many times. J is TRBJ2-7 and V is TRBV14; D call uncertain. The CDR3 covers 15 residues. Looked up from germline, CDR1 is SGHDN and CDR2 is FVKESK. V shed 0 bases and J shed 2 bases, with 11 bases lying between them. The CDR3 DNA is TGTGCCAGCAGCCAAGACGGCGGCAGACCCTACGAGCAGTACTTC. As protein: CASSQDGGRPYEQYF.

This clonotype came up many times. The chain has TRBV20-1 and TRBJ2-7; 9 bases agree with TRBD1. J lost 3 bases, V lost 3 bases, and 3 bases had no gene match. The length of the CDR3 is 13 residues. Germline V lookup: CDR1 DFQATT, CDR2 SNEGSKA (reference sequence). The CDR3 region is CSARGDRDYEQYF. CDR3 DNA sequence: TGCAGTGCTAGGGGGGACAGGGACTACGAGCAGTACTTC.

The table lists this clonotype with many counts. The CDR3 sequence: CASSLFVGGGELFF. CDR3 nucleotide sequence: TGTGCCAGCAGCTTATTTGTGGGAGGCGGGGAGCTGTTTTTT. The chain employs TRBV7-2 and TRBJ2-2; D is possibly TRBD2 (6 bases). The germline V gene has CDR1 SGHTA and CDR2 FQGNSA. CDR3 size: 14 residues. V was cut by 2 bases and J by 7 bases, with 11 bases left in between.

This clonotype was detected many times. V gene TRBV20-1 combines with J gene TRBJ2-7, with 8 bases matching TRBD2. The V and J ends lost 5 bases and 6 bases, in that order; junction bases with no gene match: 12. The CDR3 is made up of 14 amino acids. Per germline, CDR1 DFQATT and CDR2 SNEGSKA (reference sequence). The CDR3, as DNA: TGCAGTGCTTCAGATAGCGGGGCCCCCAGCGAGCAGTACTTC. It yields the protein CSASDSGAPSEQYF.

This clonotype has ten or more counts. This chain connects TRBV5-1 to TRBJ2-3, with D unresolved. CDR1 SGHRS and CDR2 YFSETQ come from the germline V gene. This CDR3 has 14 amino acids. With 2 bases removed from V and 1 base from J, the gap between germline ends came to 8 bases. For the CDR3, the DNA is TGCGCCAGCAGCTTAAGAGTCCGCACAGATACGCAGTATTTT. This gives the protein CASSLRVRTDTQYF.

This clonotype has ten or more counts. CDR3 sequence (DNA): TGTGCCAGCAGCGCGACAGGGGTGATCACAGATACGCAGTATTTT. It specifies CASSATGVITDTQYF. V gene TRBV9 combines with J gene TRBJ2-3, with 8 nucleotides matching TRBD1. Germline CDR1 and CDR2: SGDLS and YYNGEE. The CDR3 sequence is 15 residues long. The J segment lost 2 bases and the V segment lost 3 bases, leaving 5 bases of the junction unmatched.

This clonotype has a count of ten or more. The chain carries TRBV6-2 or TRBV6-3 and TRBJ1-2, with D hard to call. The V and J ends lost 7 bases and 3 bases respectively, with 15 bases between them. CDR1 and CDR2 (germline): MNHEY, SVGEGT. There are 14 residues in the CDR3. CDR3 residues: CASTDIVYHYGYTF. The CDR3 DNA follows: TGTGCCAGCACCGACATAGTCTATCACTATGGCTACACCTTC.

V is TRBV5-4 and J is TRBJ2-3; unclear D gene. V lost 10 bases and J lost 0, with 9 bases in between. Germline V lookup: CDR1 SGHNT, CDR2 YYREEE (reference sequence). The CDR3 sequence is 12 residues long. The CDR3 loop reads CASGPSTDTQYF. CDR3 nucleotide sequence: TGTGCCTCTGGACCCAGCACAGATACGCAGTATTTT.

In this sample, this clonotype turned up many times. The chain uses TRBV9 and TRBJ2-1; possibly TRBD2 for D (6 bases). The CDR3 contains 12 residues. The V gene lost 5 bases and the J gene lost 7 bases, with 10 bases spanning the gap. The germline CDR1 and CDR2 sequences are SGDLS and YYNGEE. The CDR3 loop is CASSPSVNEQFF. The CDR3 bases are TGTGCCAGCAGTCCTAGCGTAAATGAGCAGTTCTTC.

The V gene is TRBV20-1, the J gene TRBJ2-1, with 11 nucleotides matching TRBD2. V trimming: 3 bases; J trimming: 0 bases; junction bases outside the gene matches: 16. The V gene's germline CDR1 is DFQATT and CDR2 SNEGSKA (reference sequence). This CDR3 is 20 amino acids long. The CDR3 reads CSARGAGLAGGQFSYNEQFF. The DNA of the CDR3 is TGCAGTGCTAGGGGGGCGGGGCTAGCGGGAGGCCAATTCTCCTACAATGAGCAGTTCTTC.